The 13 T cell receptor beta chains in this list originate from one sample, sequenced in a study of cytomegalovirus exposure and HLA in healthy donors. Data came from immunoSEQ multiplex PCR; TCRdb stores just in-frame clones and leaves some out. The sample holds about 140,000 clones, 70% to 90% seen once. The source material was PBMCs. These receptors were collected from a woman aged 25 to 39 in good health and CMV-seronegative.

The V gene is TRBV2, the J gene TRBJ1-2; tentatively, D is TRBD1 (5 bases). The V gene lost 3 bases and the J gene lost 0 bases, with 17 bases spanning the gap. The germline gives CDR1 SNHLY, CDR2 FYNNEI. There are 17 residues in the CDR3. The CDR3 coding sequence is TGTGCCAGCAGTGAGGGGCCTCGGTTCGGAGCTAACTATGGCTACACCTTC. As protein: CASSEGPRFGANYGYTF.

This chain's CDR3 is CASSEALLAGAFNEQFF. As DNA, the CDR3 is TGTGCCAGCAGTGAAGCGCTTCTAGCGGGGGCCTTTAATGAGCAGTTCTTC. This chain joins TRBV6-1 and TRBJ2-1; 10 nucleotides agree with TRBD2. From germline, CDR1 is MNHNS and CDR2 SASEGT. The CDR3 has 17 residues. V trimming: 0 bases; J trimming: 7 bases; junction bases outside the gene matches: 9.

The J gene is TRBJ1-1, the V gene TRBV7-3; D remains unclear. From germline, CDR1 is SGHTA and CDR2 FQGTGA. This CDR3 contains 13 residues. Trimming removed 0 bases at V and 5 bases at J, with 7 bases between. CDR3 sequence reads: CASSLTRETEAFF. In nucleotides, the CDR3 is TGTGCCAGCAGCTTAACAAGGGAGACTGAAGCTTTCTTT.

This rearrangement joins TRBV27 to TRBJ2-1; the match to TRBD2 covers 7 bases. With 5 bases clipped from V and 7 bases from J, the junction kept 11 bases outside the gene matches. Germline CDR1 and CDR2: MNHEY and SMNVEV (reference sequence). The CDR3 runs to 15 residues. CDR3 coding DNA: TGTGCCAGCAGTAGCCTGGGGGGGGGTGCTAATGAGCAGTTCTTC. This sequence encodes CASSSLGGGANEQFF.

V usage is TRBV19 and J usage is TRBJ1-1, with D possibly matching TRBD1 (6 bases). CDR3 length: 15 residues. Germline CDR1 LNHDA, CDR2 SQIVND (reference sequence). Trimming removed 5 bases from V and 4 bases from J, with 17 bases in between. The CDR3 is CASSPPRGAGTEAFF. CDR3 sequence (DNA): TGTGCCAGTAGTCCTCCCCGGGGGGCGGGCACTGAAGCTTTCTTT.

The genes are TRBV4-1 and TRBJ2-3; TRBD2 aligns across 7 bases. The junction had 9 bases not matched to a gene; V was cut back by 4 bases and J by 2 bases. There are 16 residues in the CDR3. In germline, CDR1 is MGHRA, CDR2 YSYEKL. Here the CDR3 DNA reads TGCGCCAGCAGCCCCCGTAGCGGGTCGCCCACAGATACGCAGTATTTT. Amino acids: CASSPRSGSPTDTQYF.

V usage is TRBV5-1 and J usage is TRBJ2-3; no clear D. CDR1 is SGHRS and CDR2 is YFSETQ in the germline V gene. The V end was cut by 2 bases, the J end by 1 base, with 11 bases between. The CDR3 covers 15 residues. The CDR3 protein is CASSLLAGGTDTQYF. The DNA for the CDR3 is TGCGCCAGCAGCTTACTCGCTGGAGGCACAGATACGCAGTATTTT.

The CDR3 DNA sequence: TGTGCCACTCGCCCCATGGGGGCTGGGACACACATGAACACTGAAGCTTTCTTT. Its protein product is CATRPMGAGTHMNTEAFF. V and J are TRBV19 and TRBJ1-1; the D gene is possibly TRBD1 (6 bases). Germline V gene lookup returns CDR1 LNHDA and CDR2 SQIVND (reference sequence). V was clipped by 10 bases and J by 0 bases, with 27 bases between them. CDR3 length: 18 residues. The variable domain in full, completed from reference TRBV19 and TRBJ1-1, reads DGGITQSPKYLFRKEGQNVTLSCEQNLNHDAMYWYRQDPGQGLRLIYYSQIVNDFQKGDIAEGYSVSREKKESFPLTVTSAQKNPTAFYLCATRPMGAGTHMNTEAFFGQGTRLTVV.

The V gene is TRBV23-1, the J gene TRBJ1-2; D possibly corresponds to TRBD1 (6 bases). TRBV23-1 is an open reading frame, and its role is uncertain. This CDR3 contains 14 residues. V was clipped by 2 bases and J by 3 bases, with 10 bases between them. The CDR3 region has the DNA TGCGCCAGCAGTCAACGGGACACCTACTATGGCTACACCTTC. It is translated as CASSQRDTYYGYTF.

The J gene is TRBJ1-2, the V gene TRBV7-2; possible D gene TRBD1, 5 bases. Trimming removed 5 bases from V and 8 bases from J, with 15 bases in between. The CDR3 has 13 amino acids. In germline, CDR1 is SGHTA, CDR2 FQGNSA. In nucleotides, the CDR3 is TGTGCCAGCAGCCAAAGCCAGGGCAGCGGCTACACCTTC. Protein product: CASSQSQGSGYTF.

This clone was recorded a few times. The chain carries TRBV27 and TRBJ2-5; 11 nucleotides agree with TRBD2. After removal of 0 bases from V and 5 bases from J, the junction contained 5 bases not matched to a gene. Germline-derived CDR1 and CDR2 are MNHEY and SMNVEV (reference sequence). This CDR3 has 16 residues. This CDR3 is CASSLSLAGGLETQYF. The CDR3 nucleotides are TGTGCCAGCAGTTTATCGTTAGCGGGGGGGCTTGAGACCCAGTACTTC.

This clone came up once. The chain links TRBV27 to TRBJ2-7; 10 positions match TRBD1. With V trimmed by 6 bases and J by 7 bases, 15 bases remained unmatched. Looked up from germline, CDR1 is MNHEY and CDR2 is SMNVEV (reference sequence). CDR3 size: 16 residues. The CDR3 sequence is CASRLHRDRGVGEQYF. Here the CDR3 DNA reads TGTGCCAGCAGGCTACACCGGGACAGGGGTGTAGGGGAGCAGTACTTC.

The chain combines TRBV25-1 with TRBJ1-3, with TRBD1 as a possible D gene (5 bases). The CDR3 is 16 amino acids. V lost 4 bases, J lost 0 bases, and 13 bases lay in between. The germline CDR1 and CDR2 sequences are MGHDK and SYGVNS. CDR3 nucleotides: TGTGCCAGCAGTGCTTACAGGAAAAACTCTGGAAACACCATATATTTT. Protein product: CASSAYRKNSGNTIYF.